This T cell receptor beta chain was recorded in a study of early T cells in non-severe SARS-CoV-2 infection. On the study more broadly: Sequenced bulk RNA came from whole blood that was unsorted, and chains were unpaired. Study-level results: Comparison of clonotypes with VDJdb favored anti-spike CD8 responses while missing private and CD4 specificities.

This clonotype was recorded a few times. What it binds is not known. Germline values: CDR1 MNHNY, CDR2 SVGAGI (reference sequence). This CDR3 spans 12 amino acids. With V trimmed by 7 bases and J by 11 bases, 6 bases remained unmatched. Unique molecular identifiers (one per individual cDNA molecule) were attached. Using its own MiXCR run on the 5' RACE reads, TCRdb lists one record per CDR3 protein. The sample has tens of thousands of distinct CDR3 sequences; around an eighth are singletons. This sequence was found in an adult who was a healthcare worker with PCR-confirmed SARS-CoV-2 infection or an uninfected control (not recorded which). V usage is TRBV6-6 and J usage is TRBJ2-1; 9 nucleotides match TRBD2. Sequences were obtained from whole blood. CDR3 amino acids: CASNPTSGKQFF. In nucleotides, the CDR3 is TGTGCCAGCAATCCGACTAGCGGAAAGCAGTTCTTC.